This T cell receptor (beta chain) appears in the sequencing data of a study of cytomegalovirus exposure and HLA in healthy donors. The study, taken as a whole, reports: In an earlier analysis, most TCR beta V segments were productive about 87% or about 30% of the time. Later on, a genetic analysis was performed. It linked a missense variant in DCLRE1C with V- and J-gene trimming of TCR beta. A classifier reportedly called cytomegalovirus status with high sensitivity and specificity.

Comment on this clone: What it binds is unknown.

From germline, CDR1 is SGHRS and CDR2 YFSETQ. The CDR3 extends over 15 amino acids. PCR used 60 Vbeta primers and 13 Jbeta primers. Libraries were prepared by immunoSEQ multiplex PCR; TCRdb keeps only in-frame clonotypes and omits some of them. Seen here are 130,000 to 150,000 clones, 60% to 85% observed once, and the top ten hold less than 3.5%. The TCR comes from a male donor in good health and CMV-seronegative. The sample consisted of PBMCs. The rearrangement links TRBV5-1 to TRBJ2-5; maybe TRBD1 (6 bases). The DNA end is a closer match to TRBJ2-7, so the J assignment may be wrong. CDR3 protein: CASSLVGTIDDEQYF. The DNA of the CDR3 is TGCGCCAGCAGCTTGGTTGGGACAATAGACGACGAGCAGTACTTC.